This TCR beta chain was obtained from a study of blood T cells in healthy people across ages. Whole-study findings and limits: The percentage of naive T cells correlated strongly with TCR beta diversity. Researchers judged that diversity estimates from one million T cells fell short of true values.

The germline CDR1 and CDR2 sequences are LGHNA and YNFKEQ. Trimming took 0 bases from V and 11 from J, leaving 16 bases between them. This CDR3 region has 14 residues. Through a sample-barcoded 5' primer and a J-beta primer mix, a second PCR was run for 7 to 11 cycles. Tagging of each cDNA molecule was performed by a template-switch adaptor with 12 random nucleotides. TCRdb re-called the 5' RACE reads through MiXCR, storing one row per CDR3 protein. Among about 1,500,000 distinct CDR3 sequences, around 42% were seen once, and the ten largest hold 7% to 9%. About this clonotype: Its cognate antigen is unknown.

The rearrangement uses TRBV4-2 and TRBJ2-5; D possibly corresponds to TRBD2 (5 bases). This receptor was identified in a woman under 30 in good health. The sequenced sample consisted of blood. The CDR3 DNA reads TGTGCCAGCAGCCAAGATCTGGAGGCGCGTGAGCAGTACTTC. It translates to CASSQDLEAREQYF.